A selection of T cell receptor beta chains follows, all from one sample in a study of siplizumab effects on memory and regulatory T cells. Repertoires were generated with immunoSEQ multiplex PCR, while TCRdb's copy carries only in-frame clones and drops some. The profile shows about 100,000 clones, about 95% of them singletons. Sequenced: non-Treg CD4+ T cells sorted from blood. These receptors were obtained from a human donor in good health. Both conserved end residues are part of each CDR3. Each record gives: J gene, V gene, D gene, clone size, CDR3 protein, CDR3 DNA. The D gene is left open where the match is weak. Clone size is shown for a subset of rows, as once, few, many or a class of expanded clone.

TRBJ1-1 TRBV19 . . CASEGQTNTEAFF TGTGCCAGCGAGGGACAAACCAACACTGAAGCTTTCTTT
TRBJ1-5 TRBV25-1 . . CASSEGDNQPQHF TGTGCCAGCAGTGAAGGGGACAATCAGCCCCAGCATTTT
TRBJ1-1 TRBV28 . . CASSDQGVSMNTEAFF TGTGCCAGCAGTGACCAGGGTGTTTCTATGAACACTGAAGCTTTCTTT
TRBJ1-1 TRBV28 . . CASSLAQEATEAFF TGTGCCAGCAGTTTGGCCCAGGAGGCCACTGAAGCTTTCTTT
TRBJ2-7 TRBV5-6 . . CASSLANEQYF TGTGCCAGCAGCTTGGCCAATGAGCAGTACTTC
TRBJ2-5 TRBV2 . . CASSVGGNLQETQYF TGTGCCAGCAGTGTAGGTGGAAACCTCCAAGAGACCCAGTACTTC
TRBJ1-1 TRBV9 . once CASSPGTYTEAFF TGTGCCAGCAGCCCCGGGACCTATACTGAAGCTTTCTTT
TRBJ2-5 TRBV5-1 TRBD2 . CASSRTSGPPGETQYF TGCGCCAGCAGCCGGACTAGCGGTCCTCCCGGGGAGACCCAGTACTTC
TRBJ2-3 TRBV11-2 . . CASSLPFSGTQYF TGTGCCAGCAGCTTACCCTTTTCTGGTACGCAGTATTTT
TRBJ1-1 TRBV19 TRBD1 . CASSILGTGIMNTEAFF TGTGCCAGTAGTATCCTGGGGACAGGCATTATGAACACTGAAGCTTTCTTT
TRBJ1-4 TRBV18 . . CASSRGNEKLFF TGTGCCAGCTCAAGGGGGAATGAAAAACTGTTTTTT
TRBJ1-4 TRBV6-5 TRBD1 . CASSYSRRTGDEKLFF TGTGCCAGCAGTTACTCTCGTCGGACAGGGGACGAAAAACTGTTTTTT
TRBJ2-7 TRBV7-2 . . CASTLWAASYEQYF TGTGCCAGCACCCTTTGGGCGGCTAGCTACGAGCAGTACTTC